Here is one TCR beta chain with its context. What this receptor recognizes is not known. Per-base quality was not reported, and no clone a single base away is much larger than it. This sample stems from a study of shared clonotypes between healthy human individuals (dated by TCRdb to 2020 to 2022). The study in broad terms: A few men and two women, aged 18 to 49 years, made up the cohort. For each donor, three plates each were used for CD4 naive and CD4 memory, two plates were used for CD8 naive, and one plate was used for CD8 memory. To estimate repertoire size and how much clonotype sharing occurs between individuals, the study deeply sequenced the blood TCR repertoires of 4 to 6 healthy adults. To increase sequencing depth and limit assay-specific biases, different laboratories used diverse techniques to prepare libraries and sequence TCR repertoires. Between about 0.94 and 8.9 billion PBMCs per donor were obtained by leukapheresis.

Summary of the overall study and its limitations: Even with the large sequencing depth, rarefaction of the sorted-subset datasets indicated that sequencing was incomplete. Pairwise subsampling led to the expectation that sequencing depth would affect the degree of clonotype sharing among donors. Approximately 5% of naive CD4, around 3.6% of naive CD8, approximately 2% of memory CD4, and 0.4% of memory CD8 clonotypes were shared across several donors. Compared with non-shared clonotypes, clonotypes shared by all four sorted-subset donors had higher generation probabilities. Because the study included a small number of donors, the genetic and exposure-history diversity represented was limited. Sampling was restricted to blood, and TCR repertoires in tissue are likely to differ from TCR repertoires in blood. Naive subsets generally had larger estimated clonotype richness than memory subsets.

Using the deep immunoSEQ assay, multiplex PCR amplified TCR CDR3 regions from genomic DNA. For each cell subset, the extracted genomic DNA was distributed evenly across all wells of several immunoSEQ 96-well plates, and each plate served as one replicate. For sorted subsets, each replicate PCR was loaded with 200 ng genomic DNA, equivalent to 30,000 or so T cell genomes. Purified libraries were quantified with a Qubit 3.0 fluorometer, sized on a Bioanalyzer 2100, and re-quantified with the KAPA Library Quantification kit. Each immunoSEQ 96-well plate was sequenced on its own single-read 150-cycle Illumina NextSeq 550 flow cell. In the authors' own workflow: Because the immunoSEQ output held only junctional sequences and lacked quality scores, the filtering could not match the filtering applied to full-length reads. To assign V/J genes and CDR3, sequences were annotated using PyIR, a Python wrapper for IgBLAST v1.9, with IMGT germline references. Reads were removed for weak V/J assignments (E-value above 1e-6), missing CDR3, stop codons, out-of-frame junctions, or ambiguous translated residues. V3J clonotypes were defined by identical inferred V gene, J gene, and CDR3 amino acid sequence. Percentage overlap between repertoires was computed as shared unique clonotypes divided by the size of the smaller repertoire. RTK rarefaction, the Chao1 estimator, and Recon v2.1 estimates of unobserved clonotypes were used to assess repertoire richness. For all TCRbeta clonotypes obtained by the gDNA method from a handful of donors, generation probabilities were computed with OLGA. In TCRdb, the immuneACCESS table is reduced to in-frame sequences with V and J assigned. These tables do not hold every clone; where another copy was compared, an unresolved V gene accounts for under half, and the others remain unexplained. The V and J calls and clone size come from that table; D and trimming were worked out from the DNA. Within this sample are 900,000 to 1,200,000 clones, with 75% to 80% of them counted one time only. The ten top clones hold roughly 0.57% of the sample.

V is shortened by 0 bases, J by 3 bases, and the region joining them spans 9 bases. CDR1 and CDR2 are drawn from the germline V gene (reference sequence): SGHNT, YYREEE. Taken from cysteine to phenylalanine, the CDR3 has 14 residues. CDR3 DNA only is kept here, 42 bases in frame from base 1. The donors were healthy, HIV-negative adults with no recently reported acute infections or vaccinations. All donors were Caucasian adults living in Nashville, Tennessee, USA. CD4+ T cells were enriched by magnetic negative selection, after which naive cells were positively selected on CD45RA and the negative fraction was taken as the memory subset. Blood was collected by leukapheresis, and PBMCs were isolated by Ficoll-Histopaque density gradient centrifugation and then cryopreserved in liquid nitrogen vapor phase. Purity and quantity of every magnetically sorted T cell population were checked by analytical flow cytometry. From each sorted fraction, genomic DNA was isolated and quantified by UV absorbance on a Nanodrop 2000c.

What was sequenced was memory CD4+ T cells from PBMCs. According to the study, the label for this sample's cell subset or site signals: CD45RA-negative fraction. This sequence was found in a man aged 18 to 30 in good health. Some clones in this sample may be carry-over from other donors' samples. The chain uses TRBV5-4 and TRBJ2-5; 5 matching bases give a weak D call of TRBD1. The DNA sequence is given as TGTGCCAGCAGCTTGGGGGGCAGGGAAGAGACCCAGTACTTC. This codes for CASSLGGREETQYF. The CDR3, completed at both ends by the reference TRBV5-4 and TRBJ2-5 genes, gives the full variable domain ETGVTQSPTHLIKTRGQQVTLRCSSQSGHNTVSWYQQALGQGPQFIFQYYREEENGRGNFPPRFSGLQFPNYSSELNVNALELDDSALYLCASSLGGREETQYFGPGTRLLVL.